Listed below are T cell receptor beta chains from one sample, sequenced in a study of chemoradiotherapy in HPV16-positive cancers. Repertoires were generated with immunoSEQ multiplex PCR, while TCRdb's copy carries only in-frame clones and drops some. The sample shows about 14,000 clones, approximately 75% of them seen only once. The sample was acquired from a patient who underwent chemoradiotherapy. These TCRs come from a human donor with HPV-associated anogenital cancer. Both conserved end residues are part of each CDR3. D genes are given only for firm matches. Expanded clones are given a class, and other clones once, few, many or no size at all.

CDR3: CASSHGQGNQPQHF; DNA: TGTGCCAGCAGCCATGGACAGGGGAATCAGCCCCAGCATTTT; size: .; J: TRBJ1-5; D: TRBD1; V: TRBV5-5
CDR3: CAWSQGPIYGYTF; DNA: TGTGCCTGGAGCCAGGGACCCATCTATGGCTACACCTTC; size: .; J: TRBJ1-2; D: .; V: TRBV30
CDR3: CASRGSGGGNYGYTF; DNA: TGTGCCAGCCGTGGGTCCGGTGGGGGGAATTATGGCTACACCTTC; size: .; J: TRBJ1-2; D: .; V: TRBV28
CDR3: CASSYRAVGEKLFF; DNA: TGTGCCAGCAGTTACCGGGCAGTAGGTGAAAAACTGTTTTTT; size: .; J: TRBJ1-4; D: .; V: TRBV6-5
CDR3: CASSLSLAGVNEQFF; DNA: TGTGCCAGCAGCCTATCACTAGCGGGAGTTAATGAGCAGTTCTTC; size: .; J: TRBJ2-1; D: TRBD2; V: TRBV7-3
CDR3: CASSQDSGTGGTEAFF; DNA: TGTGCCAGCAGCCAAGATTCCGGGACAGGGGGCACTGAAGCTTTCTTT; size: .; J: TRBJ1-1; D: TRBD1; V: TRBV4-2
CDR3: CASSAPDRGDTQYF; DNA: TGTGCCAGCAGCGCCCCGGACAGAGGAGATACGCAGTATTTT; size: few; J: TRBJ2-3; D: .; V: TRBV5-5
CDR3: CASSDEQGARNSPLHF; DNA: TGTGCCAGCAGTGACGAGCAGGGGGCGCGGAATTCACCCCTCCACTTT; size: .; J: TRBJ1-6; D: TRBD1; V: TRBV25-1
CDR3: CASSLIAGPQETQYF; DNA: TGTGCCAGCAGCTTAATTGCGGGGCCGCAAGAGACCCAGTACTTC; size: .; J: TRBJ2-5; D: .; V: TRBV7-3
CDR3: CAWKGGDWWNEQFF; DNA: TGTGCCTGGAAAGGCGGAGACTGGTGGAATGAGCAGTTCTTC; size: .; J: TRBJ2-1; D: .; V: TRBV30
CDR3: CASSLAGPGFEQYF; DNA: TGTGCCAGCAGTTTAGCGGGGCCAGGGTTCGAGCAGTACTTC; size: few; J: TRBJ2-7; D: TRBD2; V: TRBV6-5
CDR3: CASSRETRETQYF; DNA: TGTGCCAGCAGTAGAGAAACGCGCGAGACCCAGTACTTC; size: once; J: TRBJ2-5; D: .; V: TRBV6-1
CDR3: CASSEARGGNQPQHF; DNA: TGTGCCAGCAGTGAAGCGCGGGGTGGTAATCAGCCCCAGCATTTT; size: few; J: TRBJ1-5; D: .; V: TRBV2
CDR3: CASRTTNYGYTF; DNA: TGTGCCAGCAGGACCACTAACTATGGCTACACCTTC; size: few; J: TRBJ1-2; D: .; V: TRBV6-1
CDR3: CASSFWGPASSYNEQFF; DNA: TGTGCCAGCAGCTTCTGGGGGCCCGCGAGCTCCTACAATGAGCAGTTCTTC; size: .; J: TRBJ2-1; D: .; V: TRBV7-6
CDR3: CATSTADRAYNEQFF; DNA: TGTGCCACCAGCACAGCCGACAGGGCCTACAATGAGCAGTTCTTC; size: .; J: TRBJ2-1; D: TRBD1; V: TRBV15
CDR3: CASNTGYQETQYF; DNA: TGTGCCAGCAACACGGGCTACCAAGAGACCCAGTACTTC; size: .; J: TRBJ2-5; D: .; V: TRBV2
CDR3: CASSHIAVDNEQFF; DNA: TGTGCCAGCAGTCATATAGCGGTCGACAATGAGCAGTTCTTC; size: .; J: TRBJ2-1; D: .; V: TRBV27
CDR3: CATSRDPGQGNEKLFF; DNA: TGTGCCACCAGCAGAGATCCCGGACAGGGTAATGAAAAACTGTTTTTT; size: .; J: TRBJ1-4; D: TRBD1; V: TRBV15
CDR3: CASSLAVSRSTDTQYF; DNA: TGTGCCAGCAGCTTAGCCGTATCGCGGTCCACAGATACGCAGTATTTT; size: .; J: TRBJ2-3; D: .; V: TRBV11-3
CDR3: CAWSSAGRGGEKLFF; DNA: TGTGCCTGGAGTTCCGCGGGCAGGGGAGGAGAAAAACTGTTTTTT; size: .; J: TRBJ1-4; D: .; V: TRBV30
CDR3: CSVVPRRDNEQFF; DNA: TGCAGCGTTGTTCCTAGGAGGGACAATGAGCAGTTCTTC; size: .; J: TRBJ2-1; D: .; V: TRBV29-1
CDR3: CASSNPLGGYTF; DNA: TGTGCCAGCAGCAACCCCTTGGGTGGCTACACCTTC; size: .; J: TRBJ1-2; D: .; V: TRBV9